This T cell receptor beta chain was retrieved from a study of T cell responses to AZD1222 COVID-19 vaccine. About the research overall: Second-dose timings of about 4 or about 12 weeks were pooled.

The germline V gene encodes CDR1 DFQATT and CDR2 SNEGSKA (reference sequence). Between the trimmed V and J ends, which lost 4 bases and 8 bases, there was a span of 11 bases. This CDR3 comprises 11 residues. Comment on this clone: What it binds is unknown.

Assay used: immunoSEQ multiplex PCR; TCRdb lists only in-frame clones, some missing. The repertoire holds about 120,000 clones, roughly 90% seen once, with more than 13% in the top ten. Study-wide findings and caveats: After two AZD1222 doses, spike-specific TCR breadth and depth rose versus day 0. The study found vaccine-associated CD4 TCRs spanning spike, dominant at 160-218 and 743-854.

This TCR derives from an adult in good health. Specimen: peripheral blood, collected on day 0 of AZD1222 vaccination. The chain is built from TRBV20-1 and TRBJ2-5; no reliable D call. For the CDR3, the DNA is TGCAGTGCTATCCTCTCTGGAACCCAGTACTTC. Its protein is CSAILSGTQYF.